The clone carrying this TCR beta chain occurred many times. Its matching antigen is unknown. As for time point: patch test 3, about 24 weeks after DPC sensitization. The treatment: therapeutic diphenylcyclopropenone sensitization with weekly scalp DPC. Unfractionated whole blood yielded total RNA. V lost 6 bases, J lost 3 bases, and 4 bases stayed unmatched. The CDR3 covers 14 residues. CDR1 SNHLY and CDR2 FYNNEI come from the germline V gene. The data originate from a study of human T cells and chemical hapten exposure. Study details: Mainly, slight library volume differences in the pool made TCR yields vary.

TCRdb reprocessed the RACE reads via MiXCR and lists one record per CDR3 protein. The sample lists tens of thousands of distinct CDR3 sequences, 11% occurring once. Regarding the study as a whole: The immune response of these alopecia patients might not match healthy individuals'. Counts of expanded TCRs (at PT1) showed a positive correlation with patch test score.

The sequence derives from a woman aged 50 to 60 with alopecia areata. Some clones in this sample may be carry-over from other donors' samples. The chain carries TRBV2 and TRBJ1-1, with 10 bases matching TRBD1. Sequenced material: whole blood, taken in connection with sensitization to the hapten diphenylcyclopropenone (DPC). The CDR3, as DNA: TGTGCCAGCAGGGGACAGGGGTTTGACACTGAAGCTTTCTTT. Residues: CASRGQGFDTEAFF.